These 17 T cell receptor beta chains were all obtained from the same sample, sequenced in a study of blood T cells in healthy people across ages. Primed by a sample-barcoded 5' primer and a J-beta primer mix, a second PCR proceeded for 7 to 11 cycles. TCRdb redid the calling of the 5' RACE reads with MiXCR, one entry per CDR3 protein. The sample yields approximately 760,000 distinct CDR3 sequences, approximately 25% seen once. The sample was also reused in another study, on T cells of mothers and their children.

Specimen: blood. These receptors originate from a boy between 5 and 17 years old in good health.

This sequence joins TRBV9 and TRBJ1-6, with TRBD1 matching over 9 bases. The CDR3 covers 17 residues. CDR1 is SGDLS and CDR2 is YYNGEE in the germline V gene. J was trimmed by 9 bases and V by 3 bases; bases with no gene match: 13. The chain's CDR3 is CASSGPRQGQGGSPLHF. DNA of the CDR3: TGTGCCAGCAGCGGACCCCGGCAGGGACAGGGAGGTTCACCCCTCCACTTT. Together with reference TRBV9 and TRBJ1-6, the CDR3 gives the full variable domain: DSGVTQTPKHLITATGQRVTLRCSPRSGDLSVYWYQQSLDQGLQFLIQYYNGEERAKGNILERFSAQQFPDLHSELNLSSLELGDSALYFCASSGPRQGQGGSPLHFGNGTRLTVT.

This chain uses TRBV4-1 with TRBJ2-5; no firm D call. Germline V gene sequence: CDR1 MGHRA, CDR2 YSYEKL. This CDR3 has 12 amino acids. The V and J ends lost 8 bases and 2 bases respectively, with 9 bases between them. In DNA form, the CDR3 reads TGCGCCAGCGGAAGTGATCAAGAGACCCAGTACTTC. Amino acid sequence: CASGSDQETQYF.

A few counts support this clonotype. The chain uses TRBV7-2 and TRBJ2-5; 8 nucleotides align to TRBD1. The CDR3 has 17 residues. Germline trimming cut 4 bases from V and 6 bases from J; bases unmatched to any gene: 16. CDR1 is SGHTA and CDR2 is FQGNSA in the germline V gene. CDR3 loop: CASSSRVTGTGYQTQYF. Here the CDR3 DNA reads TGTGCCAGCAGCTCTAGGGTGACCGGGACAGGCTATCAGACCCAGTACTTC.

This clonotype appeared a few times. As DNA, the CDR3 is TGTGCCAGCACGGCAATCCGTCCAAACTACGAGCAGTACTTC. It is translated as CASTAIRPNYEQYF. The chain couples TRBV6-1 to TRBJ2-7; D is unresolved. Germline V CDR1 and CDR2: MNHNS, SASEGT. V gave up 7 bases and J gave up 3 bases, with 16 bases separating them. This CDR3 region has 14 residues.

This chain connects TRBV28 to TRBJ2-7; 8 positions match TRBD1. The V gene's germline CDR1 is MDHEN and CDR2 SYDVKM. Germline trimming cut 5 bases from V and 7 bases from J; bases unmatched to any gene: 7. This CDR3 contains 13 residues. The CDR3 is CASSLDRAEEQYF. The CDR3 bases are TGTGCCAGCAGTCTGGACAGGGCGGAAGAGCAGTACTTC.

This clonotype appeared a few times. This sequence joins TRBV9 and TRBJ2-5, with D possibly matching TRBD1 (6 bases). The V end was cut by 0 bases, the J end by 4 bases, with 10 bases between. There are 14 residues in the CDR3. Germline values: CDR1 SGDLS, CDR2 YYNGEE. Here the CDR3 DNA reads TGTGCCAGCAGCGTAGCAGGGGCGGCAGAGACCCAGTACTTC. This encodes CASSVAGAAETQYF.

The rearrangement links TRBV27 to TRBJ2-1; 11 positions agree with TRBD1. V shed 5 bases and J 7 bases; nucleotides not matched to a gene: 10. CDR3 length: 16 residues. CDR1 and CDR2 from the germline V gene are MNHEY and SMNVEV (reference sequence). CDR3: CASSPGTGGLGNEQFF. As DNA, the CDR3 is TGTGCCAGCAGTCCAGGGACAGGGGGATTGGGGAATGAGCAGTTCTTC.

V is TRBV6-5 and J is TRBJ2-5; TRBD1 might be the D (5 bases). The V gene lost 7 bases and the J gene lost 3 bases, with 9 bases spanning the gap. This CDR3 region has 12 residues. From germline, CDR1 is MNHEY and CDR2 SVGAGI. The CDR3 DNA reads as TGTGCCAGCAAGGGGTGGGAAGAGACCCAGTACTTC. Translated, it gives CASKGWEETQYF.

The V gene is TRBV7-2, the J gene TRBJ1-4; D is perhaps TRBD1 (6 bases). CDR3 length: 15 amino acids. Germline V gene data show CDR1 as SGHTA and CDR2 as FQGNSA. With 5 bases removed from V and 3 bases from J, the gap between germline ends came to 13 bases. The CDR3 bases are TGTGCCAGCAGCGGTAACAGGGCTTCTAATGAAAAACTGTTTTTT. This gives the protein CASSGNRASNEKLFF.

The chain couples TRBV11-2 to TRBJ2-1; TRBD2 matches 8 bases. CDR1 and CDR2 (germline): SGHAT, FQNNGV. The CDR3 is 17 residues long. The trim removed 4 bases at V and 3 bases at J, leaving 11 bases unmatched. This chain's CDR3 is CASSSPPLAGYYNEQFF. CDR3 sequence (DNA): TGTGCCAGCAGCTCACCCCCTTTAGCGGGATACTACAATGAGCAGTTCTTC.

In its sample, this clonotype was seen a few times. The chain combines TRBV7-3 with TRBJ2-3; D unresolved. Germline values: CDR1 SGHTA, CDR2 FQGTGA. The V end lost 0 bases, the J end lost 10 bases, and 17 bases lay between the germline ends. The CDR3 totals 15 residues. This CDR3 is CASSLTFGVPSAQYF. The CDR3 DNA sequence: TGTGCCAGCAGCTTAACCTTTGGAGTCCCCTCCGCGCAGTATTTT. Full variable domain (rest looked up from reference TRBV7-3 and TRBJ2-3): GAGVSQTPSNKVTEKGKYVELRCDPISGHTALYWYRQSLGQGPEFLIYFQGTGAADDSGLPNDRFFAVRPEGSVSTLKIQRTERGDSAVYLCASSLTFGVPSAQYFGPGTRLTVL.

The V call is TRBV3-1, the J call TRBJ2-1; 7 positions agree with TRBD2. The CDR3 loop spans 16 amino acids. Germline V gene lookup returns CDR1 LGHDT and CDR2 YNNKEL (reference sequence). J gave up 2 bases and V 4 bases, and 8 bases lay outside the gene matches. DNA of the CDR3: TGTGCCAGCAGCCTCCTGGGGCGGGGGACCTACAATGAGCAGTTCTTC. Residues: CASSLLGRGTYNEQFF.

The chain carries TRBV6-5 and TRBJ2-5; 7 nucleotides align to TRBD2. The DNA matches TRBJ2-1 better at its end, which makes the J call doubtful. This CDR3 contains 14 residues. The V gene's germline CDR1 is MNHEY and CDR2 SVGAGI. This CDR3 is CASSSLLREGWQFF. Written as DNA, the CDR3 is TGTGCCAGCAGTTCTCTTTTAAGGGAGGGATGGCAGTTCTTC.

The chain links TRBV5-1 to TRBJ1-5, with D tentatively TRBD1 (5 bases). The V and J ends lost 4 bases and 5 bases respectively, with 19 bases between them. This CDR3 region has 16 residues. The V gene's germline CDR1 is SGHRS and CDR2 YFSETQ. The CDR3 reads CASSQSMWDGDQPQHF. In DNA form, the CDR3 reads TGCGCCAGCAGCCAGAGCATGTGGGACGGTGATCAGCCCCAGCATTTT.

This clonotype was seen more than once but under ten times. The gene calls are TRBV2 and TRBJ2-3; the match to TRBD2 covers 10 bases. Germline CDR1 SNHLY, CDR2 FYNNEI. The CDR3 runs to 16 residues. V lost 6 bases and J lost 3; bases outside the gene matches: 9. The CDR3 DNA sequence: TGTGCCAGCAGAAAAGAGCGGGGGGGCTATACAGATACGCAGTATTTT. Protein product: CASRKERGGYTDTQYF.

The chain uses TRBV20-1 and TRBJ1-2; no definite D call. CDR1 and CDR2 (germline): DFQATT, SNEGSKA (reference sequence). Between the trimmed V and J ends, which lost 6 bases and 2 bases, there was a span of 16 bases. This CDR3 is built from 14 residues. The CDR3 nucleotides read TGCAGTGCCTTATACGGGCAGCTAAACTATGGCTACACCTTC. Its translation is CSALYGQLNYGYTF.

The rearrangement uses TRBV7-9 and TRBJ2-1; 7 positions agree with TRBD2. V lost 0 bases and J lost 3; bases outside the gene matches: 2. Germline CDR1 SEHNR, CDR2 FQNEAQ (reference sequence). CDR3 length: 15 amino acids. The CDR3 sequence is CASSLAGLFYNEQFF. The CDR3 region has the DNA TGTGCCAGCAGCTTAGCGGGACTATTCTACAATGAGCAGTTCTTC.